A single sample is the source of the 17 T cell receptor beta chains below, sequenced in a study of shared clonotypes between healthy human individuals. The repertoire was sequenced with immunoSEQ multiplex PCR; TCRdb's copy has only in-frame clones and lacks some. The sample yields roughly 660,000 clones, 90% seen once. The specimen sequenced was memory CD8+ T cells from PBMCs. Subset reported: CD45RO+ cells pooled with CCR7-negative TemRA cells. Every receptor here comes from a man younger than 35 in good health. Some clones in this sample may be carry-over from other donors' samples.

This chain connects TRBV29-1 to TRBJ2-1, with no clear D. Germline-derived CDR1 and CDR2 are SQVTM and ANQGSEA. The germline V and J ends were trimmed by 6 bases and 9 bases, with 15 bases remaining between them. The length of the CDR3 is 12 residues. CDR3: CSVGSLTGEQFF. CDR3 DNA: TGCAGCGTAGGGTCGTTGACGGGTGAGCAGTTCTTC.

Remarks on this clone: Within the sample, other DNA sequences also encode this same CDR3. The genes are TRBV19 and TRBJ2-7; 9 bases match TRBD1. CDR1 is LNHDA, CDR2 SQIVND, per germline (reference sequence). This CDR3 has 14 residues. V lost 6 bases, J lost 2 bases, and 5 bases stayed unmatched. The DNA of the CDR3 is TGTGCCAGTAGCCCTGGACAGGGGACCTACGAGCAGTACTTC. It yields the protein CASSPGQGTYEQYF.

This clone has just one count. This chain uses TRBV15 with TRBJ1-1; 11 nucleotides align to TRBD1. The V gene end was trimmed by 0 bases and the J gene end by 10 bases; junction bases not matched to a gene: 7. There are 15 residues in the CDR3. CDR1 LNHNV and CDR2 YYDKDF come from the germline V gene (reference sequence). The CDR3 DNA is TGTGCCACCAGCAGAGATAAGGGACAGGGGGTCGGAGCTTTCTTT. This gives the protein CATSRDKGQGVGAFF.

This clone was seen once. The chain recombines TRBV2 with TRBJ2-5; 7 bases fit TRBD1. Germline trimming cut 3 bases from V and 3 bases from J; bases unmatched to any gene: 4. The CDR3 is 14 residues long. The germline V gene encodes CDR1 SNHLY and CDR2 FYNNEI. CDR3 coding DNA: TGTGCCAGCAGTGATTTGGACAGGAAAGAGACCCAGTACTTC. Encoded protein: CASSDLDRKETQYF. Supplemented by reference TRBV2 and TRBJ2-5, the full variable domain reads EPEVTQTPSHQVTQMGQEVILRCVPISNHLYFYWYRQILGQKVEFLVSFYNNEISEKSEIFDDQFSVERPDGSNFTLKIRSTKLEDSAMYFCASSDLDRKETQYFGPGTRLLVL.

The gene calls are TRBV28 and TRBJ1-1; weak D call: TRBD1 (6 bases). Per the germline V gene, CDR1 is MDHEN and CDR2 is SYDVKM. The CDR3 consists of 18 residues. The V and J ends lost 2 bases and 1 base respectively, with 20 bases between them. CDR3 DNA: TGTGCCAGCAGTTTACGGCCGACCCGGACAGACCAGAACACTGAAGCTTTCTTT. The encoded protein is CASSLRPTRTDQNTEAFF. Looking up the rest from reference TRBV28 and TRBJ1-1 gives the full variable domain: DVKVTQSSRYLVKRTGEKVFLECVQDMDHENMFWYRQDPGLGLRLIYFSYDVKMKEKGDIPEGYSVSREKKERFSLILESASTNQTSMYLCASSLRPTRTDQNTEAFFGQGTRLTVV.

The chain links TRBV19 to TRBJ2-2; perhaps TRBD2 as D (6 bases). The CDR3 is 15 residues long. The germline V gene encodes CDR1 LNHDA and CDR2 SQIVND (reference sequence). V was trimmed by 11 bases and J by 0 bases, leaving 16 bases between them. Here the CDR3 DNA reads TGTGCCTGCTATCACGAGCGGGCGAACACCGGGGAGCTGTTTTTT. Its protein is CACYHERANTGELFF.

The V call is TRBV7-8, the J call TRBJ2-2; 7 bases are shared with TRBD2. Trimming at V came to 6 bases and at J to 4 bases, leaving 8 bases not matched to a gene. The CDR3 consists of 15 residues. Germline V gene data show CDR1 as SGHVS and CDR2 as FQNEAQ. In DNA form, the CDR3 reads TGTGCCAGCAGTCCTAAGACTAGCATCACCGGGGAGCTGTTTTTT. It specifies CASSPKTSITGELFF.

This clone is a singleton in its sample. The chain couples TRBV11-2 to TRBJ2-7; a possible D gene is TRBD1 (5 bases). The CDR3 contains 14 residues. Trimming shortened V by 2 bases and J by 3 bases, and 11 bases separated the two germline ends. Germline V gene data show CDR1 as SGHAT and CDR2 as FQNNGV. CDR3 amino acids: CASSLRQGSYEQYF. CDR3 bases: TGTGCCAGCAGCTTAAGGCAGGGAAGCTACGAGCAGTACTTC.

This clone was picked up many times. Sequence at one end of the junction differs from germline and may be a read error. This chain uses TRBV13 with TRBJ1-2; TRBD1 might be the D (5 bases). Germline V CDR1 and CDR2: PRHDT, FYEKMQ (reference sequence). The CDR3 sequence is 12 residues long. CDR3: CASSLTGTAFSF. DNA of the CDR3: TGTGCCAGCAGCTTAACCGGGACGGCCTTCTCCTTC.

The CDR3: CASSPGGASGQFGSGGQFF. The DNA for the CDR3 is TGTGCCAGCAGCCCCGGGGGGGCTAGCGGGCAGTTTGGGTCAGGTGGGCAGTTCTTC. This rearrangement joins TRBV7-9 to TRBJ2-1; 8 positions match TRBD2. The CDR3 is made up of 19 amino acids. V was clipped by 5 bases and J by 12 bases; unmatched bases: 27. CDR1 SEHNR and CDR2 FQNEAQ come from the germline V gene (reference sequence).

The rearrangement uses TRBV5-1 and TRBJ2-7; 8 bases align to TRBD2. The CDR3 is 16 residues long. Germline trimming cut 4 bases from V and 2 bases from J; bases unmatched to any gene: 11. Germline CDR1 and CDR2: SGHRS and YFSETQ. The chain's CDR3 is CASSPLGLENPYEQYF. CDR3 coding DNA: TGCGCCAGCAGCCCCTTGGGACTAGAGAACCCCTACGAGCAGTACTTC.

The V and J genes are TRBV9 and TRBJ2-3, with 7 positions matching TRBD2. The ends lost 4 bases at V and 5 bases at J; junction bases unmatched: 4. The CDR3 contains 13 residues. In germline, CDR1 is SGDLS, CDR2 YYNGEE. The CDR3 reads CASSSGGGDTQYF. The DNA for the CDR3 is TGTGCCAGCAGCTCGGGGGGTGGAGATACGCAGTATTTT. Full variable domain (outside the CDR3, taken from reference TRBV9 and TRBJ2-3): DSGVTQTPKHLITATGQRVTLRCSPRSGDLSVYWYQQSLDQGLQFLIQYYNGEERAKGNILERFSAQQFPDLHSELNLSSLELGDSALYFCASSSGGGDTQYFGPGTRLTVL.

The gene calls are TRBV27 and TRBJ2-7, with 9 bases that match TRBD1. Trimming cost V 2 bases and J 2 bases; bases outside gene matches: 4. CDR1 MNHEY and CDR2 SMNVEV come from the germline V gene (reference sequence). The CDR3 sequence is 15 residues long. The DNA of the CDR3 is TGTGCCAGCAGTTTAGGCACAGGGGGCGCCTACGAGCAGTACTTC. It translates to CASSLGTGGAYEQYF.

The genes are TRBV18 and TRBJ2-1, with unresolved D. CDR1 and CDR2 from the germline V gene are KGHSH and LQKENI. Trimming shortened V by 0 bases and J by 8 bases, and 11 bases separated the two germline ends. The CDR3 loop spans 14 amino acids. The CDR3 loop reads CASSPPPRVDEQFF. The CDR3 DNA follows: TGTGCCAGCTCACCACCCCCCCGGGTGGATGAGCAGTTCTTC.

The CDR3 DNA is TGTGCCAGCAGCCCCCGGGACGCTCTTGCCTACGAGCAGTACTTC. Its protein is CASSPRDALAYEQYF. The chain uses TRBV7-3 and TRBJ2-7; TRBD1 or TRBD2 may be the D gene (5 bases each). The germline V and J ends were trimmed by 5 bases and 2 bases, with 16 bases remaining between them. CDR3 size: 15 residues. The germline V gene has CDR1 SGHTA and CDR2 FQGTGA.

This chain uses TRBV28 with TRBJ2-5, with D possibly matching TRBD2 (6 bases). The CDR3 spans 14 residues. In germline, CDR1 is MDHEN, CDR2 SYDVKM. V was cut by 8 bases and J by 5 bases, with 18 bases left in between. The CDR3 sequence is CASGLLGNRETQYF. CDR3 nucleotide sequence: TGTGCCAGCGGACTATTGGGGAACCGTGAGACCCAGTACTTC.

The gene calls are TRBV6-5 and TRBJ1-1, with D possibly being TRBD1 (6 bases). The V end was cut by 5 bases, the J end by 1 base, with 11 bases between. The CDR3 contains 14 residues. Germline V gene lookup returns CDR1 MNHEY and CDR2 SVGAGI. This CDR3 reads CASSPEQGNTEAFF. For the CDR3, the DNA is TGTGCCAGCAGTCCTGAACAGGGGAACACTGAAGCTTTCTTT.